The rows below give T cell receptor beta chains drawn from one sample of a study of T cells expressing NK-cell markers. Following a re-call of the 5' RACE reads, TCRdb has one entry per CDR3 protein and lacks DNA. The table gives some 460,000 distinct CDR3 sequences; the top ten clones make up 1.4% of it. The sample was blood T cells: a sorted CD56 or NKG2C T cell subset, CD4+ or CD8+ T cells, or bulk PBMC T cells (not recorded which). Receptors originate from a woman aged 50 to 65 in good health. Both conserved end residues are part of each CDR3. Fields, in order: J gene, V gene, CDR3 protein.

>TRBJ1-5|TRBV12-3/TRBV12-4
CASSFSGTGGLQPQHF
>TRBJ2-6|TRBV6-6
CASSFGQGGSPGANVLTF
>TRBJ2-1|TRBV11-1
CASSLRSLAGGSYNEQFF
>TRBJ1-1|TRBV20-1
CSASGQGAAEAFF
>TRBJ1-2|TRBV15
CATSRGGGDYGYTF
>TRBJ2-1|TRBV6-5
CASSYSQNGFIEQFF
>TRBJ1-1|TRBV2
CASRRGSLNTEAFF
>TRBJ2-7|TRBV7-9
CASSSGEKQYF
>TRBJ2-5|TRBV3-1
CASSQEIVGTSQETQYF
>TRBJ1-1|TRBV20-1
CSASGVLMNTEAFF
>TRBJ2-1|TRBV11-3
CASSLDSGRDFDEQFF
>TRBJ2-5|TRBV18
CASSPVGFQETQYF
>TRBJ2-3|TRBV29-1
CSVRVGQARDTQYF
>TRBJ2-3|TRBV11-3
CACSSTIKTSTDTQYF
>TRBJ2-1|TRBV6-1
CASSERLVRGNEQFF
>TRBJ2-2|TRBV7-8
CASSLVGTTGLTGELFF
>TRBJ2-2|TRBV12-5
CASGRQRLTGELFF
>TRBJ1-5|TRBV9
CASSSEGGPNQPQHF
>TRBJ2-3|TRBV12-3/TRBV12-4
CASSFWSLYTDTQYF
>TRBJ2-2|TRBV5-4
CASSLGSNRAAGELFF
>TRBJ2-3|TRBV10-3
CATRAGGVTSTDTQYF
>TRBJ2-7|TRBV7-9
CASSLAGRTYEQYF
>TRBJ1-6|TRBV20-1
CSASPGQNSPLHF
>TRBJ2-5|TRBV6-5
CASSSRGRNQETQYF
>TRBJ2-2|TRBV20-1
CSARDHGNTGELFF
>TRBJ2-1|TRBV5-1
CASAIRDPVLGEQFF
>TRBJ1-1|TRBV5-1
CASSPRTGGTSWNTEAFF
>TRBJ2-4|TRBV7-9
CASSLMAAGVNAKNIQYF
>TRBJ1-4|TRBV27
CASCSRIESEKLFF
>TRBJ1-1|TRBV12-3/TRBV12-4
CASSLDGGLLNTEAFF
>TRBJ2-2|TRBV29-1
CSVENSGRGSGELFF
>TRBJ2-4|TRBV5-4
CASSLLGQGAWKNIQYF
>TRBJ2-2|TRBV2
CAAQLYTGELFF